This is a list of T cell receptor beta chains from one sample in a study of a mutant IDH1 vaccine in newly diagnosed glioma. The assay was immunoSEQ multiplex PCR, and TCRdb's table has in-frame clones only and misses some. The profile shows tens of thousands of clones, 84% of them singletons. These receptors' targets are unknown. Source: PBMCs, taken from a glioma patient whose treatment included an IDH1 peptide vaccine. Every receptor here comes from a man between 40 and 49 years old with glioma. CDR3s include the opening cysteine and the closing phenylalanine or tryptophan. D genes are given only for firm matches. Expanded clones get a size class; other rows say once, few or many, or leave the size out.

D gene,J gene,V gene,clone size,CDR3 protein,CDR3 DNA
TRBD1,TRBJ2-7,TRBV6-1,-,CASSSRTGGLYEQYF,TGTGCCAGCAGTTCCCGGACAGGGGGGCTCTACGAGCAGTACTTC
-,TRBJ1-1,TRBV11-1,-,CASSLGNLNTEAFF,TGTGCCAGCAGCTTAGGGAATCTTAACACTGAAGCTTTCTTT
TRBD1,TRBJ1-1,TRBV18,-,CASSPLTGENTEAFF,TGTGCCAGCTCACCCCTGACAGGGGAGAACACTGAAGCTTTCTTT
TRBD2,TRBJ2-7,TRBV7-2,-,CASSFSGSAPLEQYF,TGTGCCAGCAGCTTTAGCGGGAGTGCTCCTTTGGAGCAGTACTTC
TRBD2,TRBJ2-5,TRBV5-1,few,CASSLFSGSQAKETQYF,TGCGCCAGCAGCTTGTTTAGCGGGAGCCAGGCCAAGGAGACCCAGTACTTC
-,TRBJ2-7,TRBV5-1,-,CASYRAPPEQYF,TGCGCCAGCTACAGGGCCCCTCCCGAGCAGTACTTC
TRBD1,TRBJ2-7,TRBV6-6,-,CASSSWGQGSYEQYF,TGTGCCAGCAGTTCCTGGGGACAGGGTTCATACGAGCAGTACTTC
TRBD2,TRBJ2-3,TRBV7-9,-,CASSLTSGSPADTQYF,TGTGCCAGCAGCTTAACTAGCGGGAGCCCAGCGGATACGCAGTATTTT
-,TRBJ2-5,TRBV7-2,-,CASSLASAQETQYF,TGTGCCAGCAGCTTAGCTAGCGCACAAGAGACCCAGTACTTC
TRBD2,TRBJ2-5,TRBV5-1,-,CASSFGTNGETQYF,TGCGCCAGCAGCTTCGGGACTAACGGGGAGACCCAGTACTTC
-,TRBJ2-3,TRBV5-4,-,CASSPSGITDTQYF,TGTGCCAGCAGCCCCTCCGGGATTACAGATACGCAGTATTTT
TRBD1,TRBJ2-5,TRBV4-1,-,CASTGQGRETQYF,TGCGCCAGCACCGGACAGGGAAGGGAGACCCAGTACTTC
TRBD1,TRBJ1-2,TRBV2,-,CASSRDSYGYTF,TGTGCCAGCAGTCGGGACAGCTATGGCTACACCTTC
-,TRBJ2-4,TRBV6-5,-,CASRQQAKNIQYF,TGTGCCAGCAGGCAGCAAGCCAAAAACATTCAGTACTTC
TRBD1,TRBJ2-5,TRBV18,-,CASSPGQGLETQYF,TGTGCCAGCTCACCCGGACAGGGACTAGAGACCCAGTACTTC
-,TRBJ1-2,TRBV21-1,-,CASSKSGLMCGSGYTF,TGTGCCAGCAGCAAAAGCGGGCTAATGTGCGGGAGTGGCTACACCTTC
TRBD1,TRBJ1-1,TRBV19,-,CASSPWDRRRRAEAFF,TGTGCCAGTAGTCCATGGGACAGGAGGCGAAGGGCTGAAGCTTTCTTT
-,TRBJ2-3,TRBV7-3,-,CASSLGGIEYTQYF,TGTGCCAGCAGCTTAGGCGGGATAGAGTATACGCAGTATTTT
TRBD1,TRBJ2-2,TRBV5-1,-,CASSSRSGTGVDTGELFF,TGCGCCAGCAGCTCTCGCTCCGGGACAGGGGTCGACACCGGGGAGCTGTTTTTT
TRBD1,TRBJ2-3,TRBV11-1,-,CASSSDRGGTDTQYF,TGTGCCAGCAGCTCTGACAGGGGGGGCACAGATACGCAGTATTTT
-,TRBJ1-4,TRBV9,-,CASSEPLGEKLFF,TGTGCCAGCAGCGAGCCCCTGGGTGAAAAACTGTTTTTT
-,TRBJ2-4,TRBV19,-,CASRSPEAKNIQYF,TGTGCCAGCCGTTCCCCTGAAGCCAAAAACATTCAGTACTTC
TRBD2,TRBJ2-1,TRBV2,-,CASSELAGGPYNEQFF,TGTGCCAGCAGTGAACTCGCGGGAGGGCCCTACAATGAGCAGTTCTTC
-,TRBJ2-3,TRBV18,once,CASSPLGGTDTQYF,TGTGCCAGCTCACCATTGGGAGGCACAGATACGCAGTATTTT
-,TRBJ2-1,TRBV2,once,CASKRTVLLYNEQFF,TGTGCCAGTAAAAGGACAGTCCTCCTCTACAATGAGCAGTTCTTC
-,TRBJ1-1,TRBV11-3,-,CASSLGQNTEAFF,TGTGCCAGCAGCTTGGGACAGAACACTGAAGCTTTCTTT
-,TRBJ2-2,TRBV18,-,CASSRSGTADTGELFF,TGTGCCAGCTCACGAAGCGGGACAGCGGACACCGGGGAGCTGTTTTTT
-,TRBJ2-5,TRBV5-1,once,CASSLGGKTQYF,TGCGCCAGCAGCTTGGGGGGGAAGACCCAGTACTTC
-,TRBJ2-5,TRBV18,-,CASSPRWEGETQYF,TGTGCCAGCTCACCGCGCTGGGAAGGGGAGACCCAGTACTTC
TRBD2,TRBJ2-7,TRBV10-3,-,CAISDTSGRKDEQYF,TGTGCCATCAGTGACACTAGCGGGAGGAAAGACGAGCAGTACTTC
-,TRBJ2-5,TRBV27,-,CASSLIREETQYF,TGTGCCAGCAGTTTAATCAGGGAAGAGACCCAGTACTTC
TRBD2,TRBJ2-7,TRBV19,-,CASSLSWREGSSYEQYF,TGTGCCAGTAGTTTAAGCTGGCGGGAGGGTTCGTCCTACGAGCAGTACTTC
TRBD1,TRBJ1-2,TRBV25-1,-,CASSGFLGDRQTVGYTF,TGTGCCAGCAGTGGGTTTTTAGGGGACAGACAAACGGTTGGCTACACCTTC
TRBD2,TRBJ2-1,TRBV15,-,CATSRTPGTRNIQFF,TGTGCCACCAGCAGAACACCCGGGACTAGAAATATTCAGTTCTTC
TRBD2,TRBJ2-7,TRBV10-3,-,CAISDKSSGRFYEQYF,TGTGCCATCAGTGATAAGTCTAGCGGAAGGTTCTACGAGCAGTACTTC
-,TRBJ2-1,TRBV5-1,-,CASSFREFWDEQFF,TGCGCCAGCAGCTTCCGGGAGTTCTGGGATGAGCAGTTCTTC
-,TRBJ2-7,TRBV13,-,CASSSVKGQGYSYEQYF,TGTGCCAGCAGCTCCGTTAAGGGGCAGGGCTATTCCTACGAGCAGTACTTC
-,TRBJ1-5,TRBV2,once,CASRGQGYNQPQHF,TGTGCCAGCAGAGGTCAGGGTTATAATCAGCCCCAGCATTTT
-,TRBJ1-2,TRBV7-2,-,CASSLGGRGRSYGYTF,TGTGCCAGCAGCCTCGGAGGCAGGGGAAGGTCCTATGGCTACACCTTC
-,TRBJ2-7,TRBV6-5,-,CASSYSSGPYEQYF,TGTGCCAGCAGTTACTCGTCAGGGCCCTACGAGCAGTACTTC
-,TRBJ2-5,TRBV6-1,few,CASFNRAGTQYF,TGTGCCAGCTTCAACAGGGCCGGGACCCAGTACTTC
TRBD1,TRBJ2-4,TRBV6-6,-,CASTPKQGFNIQYF,TGTGCCAGCACCCCGAAACAGGGGTTTAACATTCAGTACTTC
-,TRBJ1-1,TRBV27,-,CASSFGGEAFF,TGTGCCAGCAGCTTTGGGGGTGAAGCTTTCTTT
TRBD1,TRBJ2-2,TRBV5-1,-,CAAAPGTANTGELFF,TGCGCGGCAGCCCCCGGGACAGCGAACACCGGGGAGCTGTTTTTT
-,TRBJ2-2,TRBV7-3,-,CASSLGFGELFF,TGTGCCAGCAGCTTAGGTTTCGGGGAGCTGTTTTTT
TRBD1,TRBJ1-2,TRBV6-5,-,CASSYSSGGYGYTF,TGTGCCAGCAGTTACTCGTCAGGGGGCTATGGCTACACCTTC
-,TRBJ2-3,TRBV7-8,-,CASRKSPSTDTQYF,TGTGCCAGCCGAAAATCACCAAGCACAGATACGCAGTATTTT
-,TRBJ2-7,TRBV2,-,CASSPFYEQYF,TGTGCCAGCAGTCCTTTCTACGAGCAGTACTTC
-,TRBJ2-7,TRBV19,-,CASSISPTEQYF,TGTGCCAGTAGTATCAGCCCAACCGAGCAGTACTTC
TRBD1,TRBJ1-1,TRBV7-3,-,CASSLSTGGTEAFF,TGTGCCAGCAGCTTATCGACAGGGGGCACTGAAGCTTTCTTT
-,TRBJ1-4,TRBV29-1,few,CSVWFNEKLFF,TGCAGCGTCTGGTTTAATGAAAAACTGTTTTTT
TRBD2,TRBJ2-3,TRBV5-1,-,CASSLVRGRALDTQYF,TGCGCCAGCAGCTTGGTTCGCGGGAGGGCCCTAGATACGCAGTATTTT